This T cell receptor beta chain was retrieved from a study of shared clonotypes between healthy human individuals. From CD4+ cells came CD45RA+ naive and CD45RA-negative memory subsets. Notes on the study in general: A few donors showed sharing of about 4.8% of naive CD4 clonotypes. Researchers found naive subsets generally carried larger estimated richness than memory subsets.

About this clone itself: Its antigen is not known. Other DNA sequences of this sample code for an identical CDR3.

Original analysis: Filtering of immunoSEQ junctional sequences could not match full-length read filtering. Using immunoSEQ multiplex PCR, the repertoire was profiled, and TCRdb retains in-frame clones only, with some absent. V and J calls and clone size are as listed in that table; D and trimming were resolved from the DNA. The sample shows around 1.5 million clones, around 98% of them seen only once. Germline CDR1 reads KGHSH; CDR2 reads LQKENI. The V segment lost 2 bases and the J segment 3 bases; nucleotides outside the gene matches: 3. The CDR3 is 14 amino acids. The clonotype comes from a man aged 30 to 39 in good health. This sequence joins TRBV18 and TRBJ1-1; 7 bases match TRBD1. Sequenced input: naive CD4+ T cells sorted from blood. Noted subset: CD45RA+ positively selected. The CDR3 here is CASSPRTGDTEAFF. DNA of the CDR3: TGTGCCAGCTCACCAAGAACAGGGGACACTGAAGCTTTCTTT.